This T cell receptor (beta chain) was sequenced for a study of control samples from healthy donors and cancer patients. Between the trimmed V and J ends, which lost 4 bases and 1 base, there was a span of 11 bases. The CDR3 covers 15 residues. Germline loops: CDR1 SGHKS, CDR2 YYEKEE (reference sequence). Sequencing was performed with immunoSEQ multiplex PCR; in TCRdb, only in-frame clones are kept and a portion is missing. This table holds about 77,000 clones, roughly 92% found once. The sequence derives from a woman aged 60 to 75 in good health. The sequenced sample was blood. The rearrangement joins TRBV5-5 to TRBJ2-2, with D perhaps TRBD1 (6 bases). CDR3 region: CASSRGGQNTGELFF. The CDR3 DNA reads TGTGCCAGCAGCCGTGGGGGACAGAACACCGGGGAGCTGTTTTTT.